The present T cell receptor beta chain was sequenced within a study of vaccination and CD4 T cells after COVID-19. About the research overall: In the convalescent cohort, there were six males and four females, two of them Hispanic.

The CDR3 extends over 14 amino acids. Trimming pared 3 bases from V and 6 bases from J, leaving 13 bases between. The germline gives CDR1 MDHEN, CDR2 SYDVKM. Treatment in this sample: roughly 11-day PBMC culture with coronavirus spike peptide pools or control peptides (ViraFEST assay). About this clonotype: Its antigen is currently unknown.

The study sequenced cultured CD4+ T cell DNA using the Oncomine TCR Beta short-read assay. MiXCR, run by TCRdb on the PCR reads, gives a single entry per CDR3 protein. The sample records about 15,000 distinct CDR3 sequences, less than 30% being singletons. The chain uses TRBV28 and TRBJ2-3; the D call may be TRBD1 or TRBD2 (6 bases each). Sequenced material: cultured CD4+ T cells from blood. The source of this sequence is a human donor with COVID-19. Here the CDR3 DNA reads TGTGCCAGCAGTTTCCGCCGGGGGCGGGATACGCAGTATTTT. It specifies CASSFRRGRDTQYF. The variable domain in full, completed from reference TRBV28 and TRBJ2-3, reads DVKVTQSSRYLVKRTGEKVFLECVQDMDHENMFWYRQDPGLGLRLIYFSYDVKMKEKGDIPEGYSVSREKKERFSLILESASTNQTSMYLCASSFRRGRDTQYFGPGTRLTVL.